This T cell receptor beta chain was obtained from a study of cytomegalovirus exposure and HLA in healthy donors. Germline CDR1 reads SGHRS; CDR2 reads YFSETQ. Trimming cost V 2 bases and J 6 bases, with 20 bases left between them. CDR3 length: 17 amino acids. A single count supports this clone. Vbeta (60) and Jbeta (13) primers were used in the PCR. Produced via immunoSEQ multiplex PCR; TCRdb's table is partial and in-frame only. The sample includes 170,000 or so clones, roughly 80% of them seen just once. The sample was PBMCs. The chain is built from TRBV5-1 and TRBJ2-2; D possibly corresponds to TRBD1 (6 bases). This clonotype was sampled from a man aged 18-30 years in good health and CMV-seronegative. The CDR3 DNA is TGCGCCAGCAGCTTCCTTCCAGGGGATGAATCACCCGGGGAGCTGTTTTTT. Translated, it gives CASSFLPGDESPGELFF.